This T cell receptor beta chain was identified during a study of patients and donors after allogeneic stem cell transplantation. The CDR3 has 12 residues. CDR1 and CDR2 (germline): SQVTM, ANQGSEA. Trimming stripped 4 bases from V and 5 bases from J, with 12 bases between. One entry per CDR3 protein results from TCRdb running MiXCR on the RT-PCR reads. The sample carries about 410,000 distinct CDR3 sequences, 16% recorded once. The sequenced sample was blood, either unsorted or a sorted T cell fraction (not recorded which). The J gene is TRBJ2-7, the V gene TRBV29-1; D ambiguous. The clonotype comes from a human donor who was either an allogeneic HSCT recipient or a stem cell or donor lymphocyte infusion donor (not recorded which). It is not recorded whose cells these are; they may come from a transplant donor. CDR3 sequence (DNA): TGCAGCGTTGGTCGGAGCCTCCACGAGCAGTACTTC. Its protein product is CSVGRSLHEQYF.